The TCR beta chain described here comes from a study of T-cell memory formation after mild COVID-19. Germline values: CDR1 SGHTA, CDR2 FQGTGA. Losses at the gene ends were 1 base for V and 6 bases for J; bases not matched to a gene: 9. This CDR3 has 17 residues. This clonotype has a count of ten or more. Via MiXCR, TCRdb re-called the 5' RACE reads, giving one row per CDR3 protein. The data show about 250,000 distinct CDR3 sequences, 15% seen once. V gene TRBV7-3 combines with J gene TRBJ2-1; 10 bases fit TRBD1. This receptor was identified in an adult woman who had mild COVID-19 (a few samples of this study predate the infection). Cell type and time point are not known. Sequencing was done on a sample of PBMCs or a T cell subset sorted from them (not recorded which). The CDR3 coding sequence is TGTGCCAGCAGCTTAAGGGCCGGGACAGGGGTCAGCAATGAGCAGTTCTTC. Protein product: CASSLRAGTGVSNEQFF.